Described below is a single TCR beta chain sequence and its context. Its antigen remains unidentified. Base qualities are missing; no much larger clone stands one base away. The label giving this sample's time point can be read as: about 25 weeks on oral tofacitinib. Taken with the paper, the label for treatment or condition translates to: oral pan-JAK inhibitor, 5-10 mg twice daily. Lesional scalp punch biopsies and peripheral blood were collected from alopecia areata patients. PBMCs were isolated by density centrifugation and stained for CD3, CD4 and CD8, and CD4+ and CD8+ T cells were sorted on a FACSAria. The data were obtained in a study of CD8+ T cells in alopecia areata (dated by TCRdb to 2016 to 2018). Concerning the study at large: Treated patients were enrolled in an open-label pilot trial of oral tofacitinib at 5 to 10 mg twice daily for moderate-to-severe alopecia areata. Patients received tofacitinib for 6 to 18 months and were then followed off drug for 6 months to check for delayed response and recurrence. For the treated patients, the SALT score, which quantifies what percentage of scalp surface area is affected, served as the measure of disease severity. In both human patients and the C3H/HeJ mouse model, the study applied high-throughput TCRbeta sequencing to look at T cell clonal expansion in alopecia areata. On the human side, TCRbeta sequencing was run on scalp tissue and on sorted CD4+ and CD8+ peripheral blood T cells from healthy controls and from alopecia areata patients with either patchy or totalis/universalis disease. Biopsies were taken from tofacitinib-treated patients at baseline and at 4 and 24 weeks of treatment, and a later scalp biopsy was taken in several of the tofacitinib-treated patients. Clonality in the scalp was compared among normal scalp (n=4), patchy alopecia areata scalp (n=8), and alopecia totalis/universalis scalp (n=8). RNA came from the PAXgene miRNA kit for fixed scalp, the miRNeasy kit for PBMCs, and the RNeasy kit for mouse skin. TCRbeta CDR3 regions were amplified by immunoSEQ multiplex PCR using 35 Vbeta forward and 13 Jbeta reverse primers.

The investigation overall reported the following: With tofacitinib, both scalp clonality and the number of expanded CD8+ clones among the top 100 scalp clones went down significantly. Compared with mice, TCR sequences shared between patients were less clear, possibly partly because of HLA diversity across the patient population. Resident alphabeta T cells in normal human skin are also sequenced, complicating scalp TCR repertoire analysis, unlike mouse skin dominated by gammadelta T cells. Many expanded lesional clones were found to persist in scalp and blood during tofacitinib treatment, and relapse after treatment cessation may be partly explained by this persistence. Because the treated cohort was small and included a single nonresponder, larger studies are needed to assess links between baseline CD8+ expansion and response. Compared with normal scalp, lesional scalp had higher clonality and more expanded CD8+ clones, particularly in alopecia totalis/universalis, a pattern that suggests antigenic drive.

V is pruned by 0 bases and J by 7 bases, leaving 16 bases of the junction without a gene match. The germline V gene gives CDR1 as MGHRA and CDR2 as YSYEKL. Taken from cysteine to phenylalanine, the CDR3 has 18 residues. The sequence is cut down to CDR3 DNA, 54 bases in frame from base 1. Library creation used the immunoSEQ multiplex PCR assay. To provide template for TCR sequencing, every sample had RNA extracted and reverse transcribed into cDNA. First-strand cDNA was synthesized with SuperScript III using a 2:1 mix of oligo-dT and random hexamers. A synthetic immune receptor repertoire was used to assess amplification bias, and residual bias was removed computationally. As for the original processing: Raw reads were preprocessed to remove errors, and CDR3 was defined by IMGT conventions from the conserved cysteine to phenylalanine. Clonality was computed as 1 minus the Shannon entropy, with the entropy normalized by log2 of the number of productive unique TCRs. CD4 or CD8 identity of scalp clones was inferred by cross-referencing scalp TCRbeta sequences with sorted blood CD4 and CD8 repertoires. Here the immuneACCESS table is served through TCRdb, limited to in-frame sequences with V and J called. Missing clones are a known gap in these copies; in checked studies unresolved V genes cover under half, and the rest lacks a known reason. The V and J calls and the clone size are those of that table, but D and trimming were determined from the DNA. The sample profile shows 150,000 to 250,000 clones; 55% to 70% of them were found once. The top ten hold 5.5% of the sample.

The starting material was CD4+ T cells sorted from blood, obtained at week 24, from a patient treated with tofacitinib. Recombination joined TRBV4-1 with TRBJ2-3; 7 bases in the middle match TRBD2. The sequence was collected from a human donor with alopecia areata. The CDR3 protein sequence reads: CASSQDRPGTTSHHTQYF. Read as DNA, the sequence is TGCGCCAGCAGCCAAGATCGACCCGGGACTACCTCACATCATACGCAGTATTTT.